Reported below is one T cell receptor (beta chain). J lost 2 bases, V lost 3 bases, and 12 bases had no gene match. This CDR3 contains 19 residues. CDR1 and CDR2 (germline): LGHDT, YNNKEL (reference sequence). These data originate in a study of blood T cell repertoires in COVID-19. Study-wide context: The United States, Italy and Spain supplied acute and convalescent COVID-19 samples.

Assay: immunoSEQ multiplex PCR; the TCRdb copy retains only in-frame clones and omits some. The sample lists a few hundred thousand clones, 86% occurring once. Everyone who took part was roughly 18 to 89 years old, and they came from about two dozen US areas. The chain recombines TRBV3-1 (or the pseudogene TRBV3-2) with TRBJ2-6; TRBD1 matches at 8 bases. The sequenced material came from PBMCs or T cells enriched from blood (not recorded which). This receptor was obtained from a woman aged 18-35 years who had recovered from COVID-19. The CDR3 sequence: CASSHNKRTGTPGANVLTF. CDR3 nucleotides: TGTGCCAGCAGCCATAATAAGCGGACAGGGACTCCTGGGGCCAACGTCCTGACTTTC.